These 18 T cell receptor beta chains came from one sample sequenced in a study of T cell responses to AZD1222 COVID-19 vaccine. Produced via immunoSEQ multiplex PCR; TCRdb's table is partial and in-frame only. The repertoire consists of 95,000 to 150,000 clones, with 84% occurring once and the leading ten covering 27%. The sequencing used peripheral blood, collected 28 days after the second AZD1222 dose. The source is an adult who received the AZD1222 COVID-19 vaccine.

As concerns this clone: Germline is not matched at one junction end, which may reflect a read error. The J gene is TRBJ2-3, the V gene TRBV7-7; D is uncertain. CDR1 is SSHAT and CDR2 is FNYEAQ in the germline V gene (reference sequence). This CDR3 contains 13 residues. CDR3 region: CASSTQVADTQYF. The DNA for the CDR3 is TGTGCTAGCAGCACCCAGGTGGCGGATACGCAGTATTTT.

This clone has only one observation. The CDR3 DNA is TGTGCCAGCAGCCCCCCTGGAGGCAACTATGGCTACACCTTC. Translated, it gives CASSPPGGNYGYTF. The genes are TRBV28 and TRBJ1-2; D uncertain. Germline V lookup: CDR1 MDHEN, CDR2 SYDVKM. This CDR3 is built from 14 residues. Trimming pared 6 bases from V and 2 bases from J, leaving 13 bases between.

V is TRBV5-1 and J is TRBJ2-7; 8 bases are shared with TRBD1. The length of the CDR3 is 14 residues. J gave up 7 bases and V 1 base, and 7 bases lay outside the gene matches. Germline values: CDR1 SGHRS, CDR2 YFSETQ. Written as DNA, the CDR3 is TGCGCCAGCAGCTTGAGGGGCGACAGGGGTGAGCAGTACTTC. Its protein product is CASSLRGDRGEQYF.

The CDR3 region has the DNA TGTGCCTGGGGGGGACAGCCAAACACTGAAGCTTTCTTT. This codes for CAWGGQPNTEAFF. This chain joins TRBV30 and TRBJ1-1, with TRBD1 matching over 7 bases. The CDR3 spans 13 residues. V was pared by 5 bases and J by 2 bases, with 5 bases of the junction left unmatched. Per the germline V gene, CDR1 is GTSNPN and CDR2 is SVGIG (reference sequence).

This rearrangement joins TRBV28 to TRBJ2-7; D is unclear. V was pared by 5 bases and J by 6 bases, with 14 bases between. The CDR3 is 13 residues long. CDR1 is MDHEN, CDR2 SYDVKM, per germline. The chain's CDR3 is CASSAESWGEQYF. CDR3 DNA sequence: TGTGCCAGCAGTGCGGAGTCCTGGGGCGAGCAGTACTTC.

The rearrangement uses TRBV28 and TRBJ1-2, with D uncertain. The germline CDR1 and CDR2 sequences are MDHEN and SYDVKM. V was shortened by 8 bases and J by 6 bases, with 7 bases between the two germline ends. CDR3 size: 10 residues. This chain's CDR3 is CASLYDGYTF. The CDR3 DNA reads TGTGCCAGCCTATATGATGGCTACACCTTC.

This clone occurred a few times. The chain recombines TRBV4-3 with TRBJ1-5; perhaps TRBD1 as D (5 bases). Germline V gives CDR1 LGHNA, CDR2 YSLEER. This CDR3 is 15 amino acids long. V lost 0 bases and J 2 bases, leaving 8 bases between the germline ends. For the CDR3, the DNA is TGCGCCAGCAGCCAAGACAGGGCGCGCAATCAGCCCCAGCATTTT. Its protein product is CASSQDRARNQPQHF.

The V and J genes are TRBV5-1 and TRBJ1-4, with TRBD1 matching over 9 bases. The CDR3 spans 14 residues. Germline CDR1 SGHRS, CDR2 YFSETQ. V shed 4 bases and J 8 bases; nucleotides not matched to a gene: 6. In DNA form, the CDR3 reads TGCGCCAGCAGCCACAGGGGGCGAGAGGAAAAACTGTTTTTT. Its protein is CASSHRGREEKLFF.

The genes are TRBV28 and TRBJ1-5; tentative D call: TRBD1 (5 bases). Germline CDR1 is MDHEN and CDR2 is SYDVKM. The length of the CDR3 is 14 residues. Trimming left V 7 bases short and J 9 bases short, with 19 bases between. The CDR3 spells CASTKGRLGGPQHF. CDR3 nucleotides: TGTGCCAGCACTAAGGGGCGGTTGGGTGGGCCCCAGCATTTT.

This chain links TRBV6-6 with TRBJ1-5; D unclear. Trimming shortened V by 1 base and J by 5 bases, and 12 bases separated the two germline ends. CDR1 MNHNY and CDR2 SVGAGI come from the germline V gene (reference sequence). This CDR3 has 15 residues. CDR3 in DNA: TGTGCCAGCAGTTACTTGTCAAGGGTAGATCAGCCCCAGCATTTT. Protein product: CASSYLSRVDQPQHF.

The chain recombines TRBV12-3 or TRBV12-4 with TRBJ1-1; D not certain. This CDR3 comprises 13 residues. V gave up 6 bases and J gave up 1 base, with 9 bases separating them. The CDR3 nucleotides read TGTGCCAGCAGCCAGCACCAGAACACTGAAGCTTTCTTT. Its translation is CASSQHQNTEAFF.

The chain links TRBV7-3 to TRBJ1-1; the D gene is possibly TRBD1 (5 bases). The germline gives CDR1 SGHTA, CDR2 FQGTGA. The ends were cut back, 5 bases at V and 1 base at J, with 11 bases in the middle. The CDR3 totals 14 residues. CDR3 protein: CASSPGAGNTEAFF. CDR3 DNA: TGTGCCAGCAGCCCCGGGGCAGGGAACACTGAAGCTTTCTTT.

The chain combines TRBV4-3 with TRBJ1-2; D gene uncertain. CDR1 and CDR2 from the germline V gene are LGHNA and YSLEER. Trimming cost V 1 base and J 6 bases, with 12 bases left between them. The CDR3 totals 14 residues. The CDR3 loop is CASSQGDGSDGYTF. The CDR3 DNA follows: TGCGCCAGCAGCCAAGGGGATGGATCTGATGGCTACACCTTC.

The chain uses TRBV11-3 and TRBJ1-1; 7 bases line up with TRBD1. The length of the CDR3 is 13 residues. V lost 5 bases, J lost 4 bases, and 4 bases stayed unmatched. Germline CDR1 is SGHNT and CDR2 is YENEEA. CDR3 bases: TGTGCCAGCAGCCGGACAGGCGGCACTGAAGCTTTCTTT. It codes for CASSRTGGTEAFF.

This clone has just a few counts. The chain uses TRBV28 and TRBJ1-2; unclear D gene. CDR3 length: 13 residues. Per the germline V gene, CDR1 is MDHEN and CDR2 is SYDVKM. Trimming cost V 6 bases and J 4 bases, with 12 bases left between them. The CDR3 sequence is CASSYTQGYGYTF. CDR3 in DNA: TGTGCCAGCAGCTACACTCAAGGCTATGGCTACACCTTC.

In DNA, the CDR3 is TGTGCCAGCAGGCACTGGGGTTCACCCCTCCACTTT. Residues: CASRHWGSPLHF. V is TRBV6-6 and J is TRBJ1-6; D not resolved. V was cut by 6 bases and J by 9 bases, with 9 bases left in between. Germline CDR1 reads MNHNY; CDR2 reads SVGAGI (reference sequence). The CDR3 runs to 12 residues.

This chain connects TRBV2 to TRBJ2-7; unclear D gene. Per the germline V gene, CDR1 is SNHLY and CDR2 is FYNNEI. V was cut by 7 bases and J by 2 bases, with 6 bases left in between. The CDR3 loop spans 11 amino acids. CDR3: CASIDTYEQYF. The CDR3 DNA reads TGTGCCAGCATTGACACCTACGAGCAGTACTTC.

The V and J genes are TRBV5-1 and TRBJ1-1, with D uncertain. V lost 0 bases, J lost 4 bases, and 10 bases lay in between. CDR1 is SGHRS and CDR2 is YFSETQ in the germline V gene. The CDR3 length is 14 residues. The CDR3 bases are TGCGCCAGCAGCTTGGAGGGTGGGATCACTGAAGCTTTCTTT. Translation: CASSLEGGITEAFF.